One sample yielded the 21 T cell receptor beta chains listed below, sequenced in a study of T cell responses to AZD1222 COVID-19 vaccine. Produced via immunoSEQ multiplex PCR; TCRdb's table is partial and in-frame only. The sample records tens of thousands of clones, around nine tenths being singletons. The sample here was peripheral blood, taken 28 days after the second AZD1222 dose. These TCRs come from an adult who received the AZD1222 COVID-19 vaccine.

The chain has TRBV7-2 and TRBJ1-2, with D perhaps TRBD1 (6 bases). The germline V gene encodes CDR1 SGHTA and CDR2 FQGNSA. Between the trimmed V and J ends, which lost 5 bases and 7 bases, there was a span of 20 bases. The CDR3 spans 15 residues. As DNA, the CDR3 is TGTGCCAGCAGCCAGGGGCAAAGGCGATTAGGTGGCTACACCTTC. Encoded protein: CASSQGQRRLGGYTF.

This chain joins TRBV11-2 and TRBJ1-2; D possibly corresponds to TRBD1 (5 bases). The CDR3 is 15 amino acids. In germline, CDR1 is SGHAT, CDR2 FQNNGV. Trimming cost V 7 bases and J 3 bases, with 18 bases left between them. The CDR3 is CASTAAGDKYYGYTF. The CDR3 coding sequence is TGTGCCAGCACCGCGGCGGGGGATAAGTACTATGGCTACACCTTC.

V usage is TRBV5-1 and J usage is TRBJ1-4; 8 positions match TRBD1. Germline CDR1 reads SGHRS; CDR2 reads YFSETQ. The CDR3 covers 16 residues. V shed 0 bases and J 7 bases; nucleotides not matched to a gene: 8. The CDR3 DNA sequence: TGCGCCAGCAGCTTGGAGGGGCAGGGGGCAGGTGAAAAACTGTTTTTT. Its protein product is CASSLEGQGAGEKLFF.

This clone was picked up a small number of times. The rearrangement links TRBV9 to TRBJ2-7, with D tentatively TRBD1 or TRBD2 (6 bases each). The V and J ends lost 3 bases and 5 bases respectively, with 15 bases between them. This CDR3 is 14 amino acids long. The germline V gene has CDR1 SGDLS and CDR2 YYNGEE. The chain's CDR3 is CASSEGLPGDEQYF. The CDR3 DNA sequence: TGTGCCAGCAGCGAGGGACTCCCAGGGGACGAGCAGTACTTC.

The rearrangement joins TRBV7-9 to TRBJ2-5, with 11 bases aligning to TRBD2. The CDR3 is made up of 15 amino acids. Looked up from germline, CDR1 is SEHNR and CDR2 is FQNEAQ (reference sequence). V gave up 3 bases and J gave up 5 bases; unmatched junction bases: 5. The chain's CDR3 is CASSFLAGGGETQYF. The DNA of the CDR3 is TGTGCCAGCAGCTTCCTAGCGGGGGGAGGGGAGACCCAGTACTTC.

The V call is TRBV18, the J call TRBJ1-5; D possibly corresponds to TRBD1 (5 bases). This CDR3 spans 15 amino acids. The V gene lost 2 bases and the J gene lost 7 bases, with 15 bases spanning the gap. The germline V gene encodes CDR1 KGHSH and CDR2 LQKENI. The CDR3 DNA sequence: TGTGCCAGCTCACCAGGGGGGATTGCTCGGCAGCCCCAGCATTTT. It translates to CASSPGGIARQPQHF.

V and J are TRBV19 and TRBJ1-2; a possible D gene is TRBD1 (6 bases). This CDR3 region has 18 residues. The germline CDR1 and CDR2 sequences are LNHDA and SQIVND (reference sequence). V lost 4 bases, J lost 8 bases, and 29 bases lay in between. Here the CDR3 DNA reads TGTGCCAGTAGTACCAAGATTACGACCCCGGGGGCCCGTGAAGGCTACACCTTC. Translated, it gives CASSTKITTPGAREGYTF.

The V call is TRBV12-3 or TRBV12-4, the J call TRBJ1-1; no clear D. CDR3 length: 13 amino acids. V was trimmed by 7 bases and J by 1 base, leaving 10 bases between them. The CDR3 nucleotides read TGTGCCAGCAACCTTCGGTGGAACACTGAAGCTTTCTTT. It yields the protein CASNLRWNTEAFF.

This clone was seen a single time. The chain links TRBV7-8 to TRBJ1-5; unclear D gene. There are 15 residues in the CDR3. Germline values: CDR1 SGHVS, CDR2 FQNEAQ. Trimming took off 0 bases at V and 2 bases at J, with 8 bases between the two ends. The DNA for the CDR3 is TGTGCCAGCAGCTTAGCGCGGGGTGGCAATCAGCCCCAGCATTTT. Encoded protein: CASSLARGGNQPQHF.

This rearrangement joins TRBV12-3 or TRBV12-4 to TRBJ2-5, with D uncertain. The CDR3 sequence is 12 residues long. The V gene lost 3 bases and the J gene lost 4 bases, with 6 bases spanning the gap. CDR3: CASSFSAETQYF. The CDR3 DNA follows: TGTGCCAGCAGTTTTTCCGCAGAGACCCAGTACTTC.

V is TRBV5-6 and J is TRBJ2-5; TRBD2 aligns across 14 bases. CDR3 length: 17 amino acids. Trimming at V came to 4 bases and at J to 3 bases, leaving 8 bases not matched to a gene. CDR1 and CDR2 from the germline V gene are SGHDT and YYEEEE. The CDR3 DNA reads TGTGCCAGCAGCCGATTCCGGGGACTAGCGGGGGAAGAGACCCAGTACTTC. Residues: CASSRFRGLAGEETQYF.

V usage is TRBV3-1 (or the pseudogene TRBV3-2) and J usage is TRBJ2-6, with TRBD2 matching 7 bases. The J segment lost 0 bases and the V segment lost 5 bases, leaving 4 bases of the junction unmatched. Per the germline V gene, CDR1 is LGHDT and CDR2 is YNNKEL (reference sequence). The CDR3 has 16 residues. The CDR3 sequence is CASSNLAVSGANVLTF. The CDR3 region has the DNA TGTGCCAGCAGCAACCTAGCGGTCTCTGGGGCCAACGTCCTGACTTTC.

The V and J genes are TRBV2 and TRBJ2-7; D might be TRBD2 (6 bases). The CDR3 length is 12 residues. Between the trimmed V and J ends, which lost 7 bases and 3 bases, there was a span of 10 bases. CDR1 is SNHLY and CDR2 is FYNNEI in the germline V gene. The CDR3 sequence: CASTQGGYEQYF. CDR3 in DNA: TGTGCCAGCACGCAGGGAGGCTACGAGCAGTACTTC.

This clone appeared once. V and J are TRBV25-1 and TRBJ1-2, with D perhaps TRBD1 (5 bases). Between the trimmed V and J ends, which lost 3 bases and 5 bases, there was a span of 10 bases. The CDR3 totals 13 residues. The V gene's germline CDR1 is MGHDK and CDR2 SYGVNS. CDR3 loop: CASSDPTGYGYTF. The CDR3 region has the DNA TGTGCCAGCAGTGACCCCACAGGATATGGCTACACCTTC.

This clone was seen just once. J is TRBJ1-2 and V is TRBV6-1; no clear D gene. V lost 2 bases, J lost 1 base, and 11 bases lay in between. Looked up from germline, CDR1 is MNHNS and CDR2 is SASEGT. This CDR3 contains 15 residues. CDR3 sequence: CASSEQVLFNYGYTF. The CDR3 coding sequence is TGTGCCAGCAGTGAACAGGTTCTATTTAACTATGGCTACACCTTC.

The chain combines TRBV19 with TRBJ2-1; a possible D gene is TRBD2 (7 bases). V lost 7 bases, J lost 7 bases, and 20 bases lay in between. The CDR3 is made up of 15 amino acids. Germline V gene data show CDR1 as LNHDA and CDR2 as SQIVND (reference sequence). DNA for the CDR3: TGTGCCAGTACCGTAACGGGGGGCCTCCGGAATGAGCAGTTCTTC. It yields the protein CASTVTGGLRNEQFF.

Only a few counts were recorded for this clone. The chain carries TRBV2 and TRBJ1-5; the match to TRBD1 covers 7 bases. The CDR3 has 12 amino acids. V shed 5 bases and J 9 bases; nucleotides not matched to a gene: 4. Germline V gives CDR1 SNHLY, CDR2 FYNNEI. CDR3 region: CASSSTGVPQHF. The CDR3 nucleotides read TGTGCCAGCAGTTCCACAGGGGTGCCCCAGCATTTT. Filled out from reference TRBV2 and TRBJ1-5, the complete variable domain reads EPEVTQTPSHQVTQMGQEVILRCVPISNHLYFYWYRQILGQKVEFLVSFYNNEISEKSEIFDDQFSVERPDGSNFTLKIRSTKLEDSAMYFCASSSTGVPQHFGDGTRLSIL.

Only one count was recorded for this clone. V is TRBV13 and J is TRBJ2-5; D call uncertain. Trimming stripped 5 bases from V and 2 bases from J, with 9 bases between. CDR1 is PRHDT and CDR2 is FYEKMQ in the germline V gene (reference sequence). CDR3 length: 13 amino acids. As DNA, the CDR3 is TGTGCCAGCAGCCCACGGTTACAAGAGACCCAGTACTTC. It is translated as CASSPRLQETQYF.

The genes are TRBV6-5 and TRBJ1-2; D is undetermined. V was clipped by 0 bases and J by 4 bases, with 15 bases between them. The CDR3 is made up of 16 amino acids. CDR1 is MNHEY and CDR2 is SVGAGI in the germline V gene. The DNA for the CDR3 is TGTGCCAGCAGTTACTCGCGCAGGACTTCTCCCTATGGCTACACCTTC. It yields the protein CASSYSRRTSPYGYTF.

This chain connects TRBV6-5 to TRBJ2-1; D remains ambiguous. Between the trimmed V and J ends, which lost 4 bases and 5 bases, there was a span of 18 bases. Looked up from germline, CDR1 is MNHEY and CDR2 is SVGAGI. The CDR3 loop spans 16 amino acids. CDR3 sequence: CASSSYSLPPDNEQFF. CDR3 sequence (DNA): TGTGCCAGCAGTTCCTACTCGCTCCCCCCAGACAATGAGCAGTTCTTC.

This clone was counted a single time. This chain connects TRBV6-5 to TRBJ1-2; D not certain. V dropped 10 bases and J dropped 8 bases, with 17 bases sitting between them. Per the germline V gene, CDR1 is MNHEY and CDR2 is SVGAGI. The length of the CDR3 is 12 residues. CDR3 residues: CAITMVLSGYTF. CDR3 in DNA: TGTGCCATAACTATGGTGTTATCCGGCTACACCTTC.